The clone carrying this TCR beta chain came up once. The target antigen is unknown. The data were taken from a study of graft-versus-host responses after intestinal transplantation. Whole-study context: Isolated intestinal, liver-intestinal, or multivisceral transplants had been given to the recipients.

TCRdb keeps only in-frame clones here, not all; method: immunoSEQ multiplex PCR. The table records 90,000 to 120,000 clones, roughly 87% of them present only once. The CDR3 totals 14 residues. Germline CDR1 reads SNHLY; CDR2 reads FYNNEI. The V end was cut by 6 bases, the J end by 7 bases, with 19 bases between. Whole-study results and caveats: Where graft-donor T cell macrochimerism was present, patients had high graft-versus-host to host-versus-graft clonal ratios in allografts.

The material was unstimulated CD4+ T cells sorted from spleen or lymph node cells, obtained before transplant. The J gene is TRBJ2-7, the V gene TRBV2; no definite D call. This receptor was obtained from a human donor who was the organ donor for an intestinal transplant. The CDR3 spells CASRGGSSLREQYF. The CDR3 DNA reads as TGTGCCAGCAGGGGCGGTAGCTCGCTTCGGGAGCAGTACTTC.